These 6 T cell receptor beta chains share one sample of origin, sequenced in a study of T-cell memory formation after mild COVID-19. TCRdb used MiXCR to reprocess the 5' RACE reads, holding one entry per CDR3 protein. This table holds about 68,000 distinct CDR3 sequences, over 15% found once. The material sequenced was PBMCs or a T cell subset sorted from them (not recorded which). The receptors come from an adult woman who had mild COVID-19 (a few samples of this study predate the infection). Cell type and time point are not known.

The chain recombines TRBV28 with TRBJ2-4; 9 positions match TRBD2. V trimming: 2 bases; J trimming: 6 bases; junction bases outside the gene matches: 14. This CDR3 is built from 18 residues. Germline-derived CDR1 and CDR2 are MDHEN and SYDVKM. CDR3 nucleotide sequence: TGTGCCAGCAGTTTACGCGGCGGGAGGGGGGTTCGGGGAAACATTCAGTACTTC. It translates to CASSLRGGRGVRGNIQYF.

This clonotype was found a few times. The chain combines TRBV6-5 with TRBJ2-5; D may be TRBD2 (6 bases). Trimming removed 5 bases at V and 4 bases at J, with 14 bases between. The CDR3 covers 14 residues. Germline values: CDR1 MNHEY, CDR2 SVGAGI. The CDR3 DNA sequence: TGTGCCAGCAGTCAACTGACTAGTACAGAGACCCAGTACTTC. It translates to CASSQLTSTETQYF.

V is TRBV27 and J is TRBJ1-3, with 8 nucleotides matching TRBD1. CDR3 length: 17 amino acids. Germline CDR1 MNHEY, CDR2 SMNVEV (reference sequence). V gave up 2 bases and J gave up 1 base; unmatched junction bases: 7. The CDR3 reads CASSLTVQGASGNTIYF. The CDR3 coding sequence is TGTGCCAGCAGTTTAACGGTTCAGGGGGCTTCTGGAAACACCATATATTTT.

The rearrangement uses TRBV29-1 and TRBJ2-7; 10 nucleotides agree with TRBD2. From germline, CDR1 is SQVTM and CDR2 ANQGSEA. V lost 4 bases and J lost 2; bases outside the gene matches: 11. The CDR3 length is 16 residues. The CDR3 is CSVVPSGRHLTYEQYF. In nucleotides, the CDR3 is TGCAGCGTTGTGCCTAGCGGGAGACATCTCACCTACGAGCAGTACTTC.

The sample holds a few counts of this clonotype. The rearrangement links TRBV4-1 to TRBJ2-7; 12 nucleotides line up with TRBD1. In germline, CDR1 is MGHRA, CDR2 YSYEKL. V dropped 4 bases and J dropped 4; count of bases not matched to a gene: 8. This CDR3 spans 16 amino acids. Here the CDR3 DNA reads TGCGCCAGCAGCCGGGCCGGGACAGGGGGCTGGTACGAGCAGTACTTC. Its translation: CASSRAGTGGWYEQYF.

The J gene is TRBJ2-3, the V gene TRBV4-2; no reliable D call. V shed 1 base and J shed 2 bases, with 4 bases lying between them. CDR1 LGHNA and CDR2 YNFKEQ come from the germline V gene. The CDR3 has 13 residues. The CDR3 DNA reads TGTGCCAGCAGCCAAGGTAACACAGATACGCAGTATTTT. Residues: CASSQGNTDTQYF.